These T cell receptor beta chains were read from a single sample in a study of T cell responses to AZD1222 COVID-19 vaccine. Assay: immunoSEQ multiplex PCR; the TCRdb copy retains only in-frame clones and omits some. The sample shows roughly 180,000 clones, roughly 90% of them seen only once. Sequenced here: peripheral blood, sampled 28 days after the second AZD1222 dose. Every receptor here comes from an adult who received the AZD1222 COVID-19 vaccine. Each CDR3 is given with its conserved first and last residue. D genes are given only for firm matches. Only some rows state a clone size, as once, few, many or a class for expanded clones.

V gene	J gene	clone size	D gene	CDR3 protein	CDR3 DNA
TRBV7-9	TRBJ2-1	NA	NA	CASSLAGEVGVNEQFF	TGTGCCAGCAGCTTAGCGGGGGAGGTCGGGGTTAATGAGCAGTTCTTC
TRBV5-1	TRBJ1-2	NA	NA	CASSFQGTYGYTF	TGCGCCAGCAGCTTCCAGGGGACCTATGGCTACACCTTC
TRBV18	TRBJ1-1	NA	TRBD1	CASSHDRVPEAFF	TGTGCCAGCTCTCACGACAGGGTGCCTGAAGCTTTCTTT
TRBV6-1	TRBJ1-4	NA	NA	CASSDRHGTNEKLFF	TGTGCCAGCAGTGACAGACACGGCACTAATGAAAAACTGTTTTTT
TRBV11-2	TRBJ2-7	NA	NA	CASSPQAYEQYF	TGTGCCAGCAGTCCACAGGCCTACGAGCAGTACTTC
TRBV28	TRBJ1-2	NA	TRBD1	CASSSGGSGYTF	TGTGCCAGCAGCTCAGGGGGAAGTGGCTACACCTTC
TRBV9	TRBJ2-3	few	NA	CASSLNAGATDTQYF	TGTGCCAGCAGCCTCAACGCGGGGGCCACAGATACGCAGTATTTT
TRBV15	TRBJ1-5	NA	TRBD1	CATSRGGTGGNQPQHF	TGTGCCACCAGCAGAGGCGGGACAGGGGGCAATCAGCCCCAGCATTTT
TRBV7-9	TRBJ1-2	NA	NA	CASSSTGLGYTF	TGTGCCAGCAGCTCGACAGGTCTTGGCTACACCTTC
TRBV11-3	TRBJ2-2	NA	NA	CASSSRATRTGELFF	TGTGCCAGCAGCTCCCGGGCAACCAGGACCGGGGAGCTGTTTTTT
TRBV5-1	TRBJ2-7	NA	TRBD1	CASSPQGVSYEQYF	TGCGCCAGCAGCCCACAGGGGGTAAGCTACGAGCAGTACTTC
TRBV27	TRBJ2-1	NA	TRBD2	CASSPALGTSGGPEGFF	TGTGCCAGCAGTCCGGCCCTAGGGACTAGCGGGGGCCCTGAGGGGTTCTTC
TRBV19	TRBJ1-3	NA	NA	CASSVGRPSGNTIYF	TGTGCCAGTAGTGTCGGGAGGCCCTCTGGAAACACCATATATTTT
TRBV11-2	TRBJ1-5	once	TRBD1	CASSRDSLLPQHF	TGTGCCAGCAGCCGGGACAGTCTCTTACCCCAGCATTTT
TRBV7-2	TRBJ2-7	once	NA	CASTLTGASYEQYF	TGTGCCAGCACCCTAACGGGGGCGTCCTACGAGCAGTACTTC
TRBV27	TRBJ1-5	NA	TRBD1	CASSPRGPNQPQHF	TGTGCCAGCAGTCCCAGGGGGCCGAATCAGCCCCAGCATTTT
TRBV28	TRBJ1-1	NA	TRBD1	CASSLVPGGTEAFF	TGTGCCAGCAGTTTAGTTCCAGGGGGCACTGAAGCTTTCTTT
TRBV5-1	TRBJ2-7	NA	TRBD1	CASSGEGGQGYEQYF	TGCGCCAGCAGTGGGGAGGGAGGACAGGGGTACGAGCAGTACTTC
TRBV7-9	TRBJ2-1	NA	NA	CASSSDLGKSKGHNEQFF	TGTGCCAGCAGCTCAGACTTAGGGAAGTCAAAAGGGCACAATGAGCAGTTCTTC
TRBV2	TRBJ2-5	NA	NA	CASSEQETQYF	TGTGCCAGCAGTGAGCAAGAGACCCAGTACTTC
TRBV3-1/TRBV3-2	TRBJ1-2	NA	NA	CASSQPGRGGYGYTF	TGTGCCAGCAGCCAACCGGGACGGGGGGGATATGGCTACACCTTC
TRBV28	TRBJ2-1	NA	TRBD2	CASSFAGGSYNEQFF	TGTGCCAGCAGCTTTGCGGGGGGCTCCTACAATGAGCAGTTCTTC
TRBV19	TRBJ2-2	NA	NA	CASSSGIAGELFF	TGTGCCAGTAGTTCAGGGATCGCCGGGGAGCTGTTTTTT
TRBV4-1	TRBJ1-5	NA	NA	CASSHSGLSNQPQHF	TGCGCCAGCAGCCATTCAGGCCTGAGCAATCAGCCCCAGCATTTT
TRBV6-5	TRBJ2-7	once	TRBD2	CASTSRTSGTEQYF	TGTGCCAGTACTTCGCGGACTAGCGGGACCGAGCAGTACTTC
TRBV7-2	TRBJ1-2	NA	NA	CASSFSEDGYTF	TGTGCCAGCAGCTTCTCGGAGGATGGCTACACCTTC
TRBV6-2/TRBV6-3	TRBJ1-5	NA	NA	CASSQVPAPQHF	TGTGCCAGCAGCCAGGTCCCGGCGCCCCAGCATTTT
TRBV25-1	TRBJ2-5	NA	NA	CASGLGSRVRETQYF	TGTGCCAGCGGCTTGGGATCCCGGGTTAGGGAGACCCAGTACTTC
TRBV30	TRBJ2-3	NA	TRBD2	CAWGEGLNTDTQYF	TGTGCCTGGGGGGAGGGGCTAAACACAGATACGCAGTATTTT